The entry below describes one T cell receptor (beta chain). Its specificity is unknown. V shed 6 bases, J shed 1 base, and the junction held 2 bases outside the gene matches. The germline gives CDR1 LNHNV, CDR2 YYDKDF (reference sequence). The CDR3 is made up of 13 amino acids. The assay was immunoSEQ multiplex PCR, and TCRdb's table has in-frame clones only and misses some. The profile covers over 130,000 clones, with about 93% appearing a single time and approximately 5.4% taken by the ten largest. These data belong to a study of T cell responses to AZD1222 COVID-19 vaccine. Study context: Analyses pooled second doses at about 4 or about 12 weeks. Findings and caveats of the study: Spike-specific TCR depth and breadth grew after two AZD1222 doses. In a largely white British group with more females than males, clonal diversity was possibly underestimated. As reported, nearly half of all spike-specific TCRs target variant regions that are unmutated.

This chain uses TRBV15 with TRBJ2-7; 8 bases align to TRBD2. The receptor was isolated from an adult in good health. Sequencing used peripheral blood, obtained on day 0 of AZD1222 vaccination. For the CDR3, the DNA is TGTGCCACCAGTAGCGGGGAATCCTACGAGCAGTACTTC. As protein: CATSSGESYEQYF.